This TCR beta chain was recorded in a study of blood T cell repertoires in COVID-19. In the study overall: Material from acute and convalescent COVID-19 was sourced from the United States, Italy and Spain. In each case, the material was cDNA or gDNA derived from T cells, B-cell-depleted T cells, or PBMCs.

Methods used by the authors: Reference gene primer amplification gave nucleated cell count estimates. Profiling relied on immunoSEQ multiplex PCR, and the TCRdb table lists in-frame clones only, not all of them. The DNA gave D and trimming, while V, J and clone size come from that table. The repertoire holds just under 50,000 clones, with around 80% as singletons. Unmatched junction bases numbered 5, after V lost 4 bases and J lost 3 bases. The CDR3 is 14 residues long. Per the germline V gene, CDR1 is LGHDT and CDR2 is YNNKEL (reference sequence). The chain couples TRBV3-1 (or the pseudogene TRBV3-2) to TRBJ1-2, with 7 nucleotides matching TRBD1. The sample taken for sequencing was peripheral blood. The TCR was taken from a human donor in a cohort sampled during active COVID-19. This CDR3 is CASSRGTVDYGYTF. The CDR3, as DNA: TGTGCCAGCAGCCGCGGGACAGTCGACTATGGCTACACCTTC.